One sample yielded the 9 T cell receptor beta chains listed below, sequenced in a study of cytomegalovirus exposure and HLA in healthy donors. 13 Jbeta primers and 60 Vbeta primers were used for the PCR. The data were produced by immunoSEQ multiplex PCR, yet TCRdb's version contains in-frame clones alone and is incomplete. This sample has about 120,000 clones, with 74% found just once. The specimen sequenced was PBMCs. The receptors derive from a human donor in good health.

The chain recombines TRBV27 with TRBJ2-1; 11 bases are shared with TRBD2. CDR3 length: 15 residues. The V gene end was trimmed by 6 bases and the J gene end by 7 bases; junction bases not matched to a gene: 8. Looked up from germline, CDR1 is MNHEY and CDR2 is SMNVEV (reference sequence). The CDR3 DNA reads TGTGCCAGCAGACCCCTAGCGGGAGGAAAAAATGAGCAGTTCTTC. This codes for CASRPLAGGKNEQFF.

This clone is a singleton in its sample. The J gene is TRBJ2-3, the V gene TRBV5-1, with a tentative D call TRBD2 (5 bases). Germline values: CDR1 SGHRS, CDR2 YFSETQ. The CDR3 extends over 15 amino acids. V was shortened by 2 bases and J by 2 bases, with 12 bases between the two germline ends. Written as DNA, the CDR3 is TGCGCCAGCAGCTTTGAGGGAGCCTTCACAGATACGCAGTATTTT. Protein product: CASSFEGAFTDTQYF.

The CDR3 here is CASSLIAGDTQYF. CDR3 nucleotide sequence: TGTGCCAGCAGCTTAATAGCGGGTGATACGCAGTATTTT. The chain employs TRBV7-2 and TRBJ2-3; 7 nucleotides agree with TRBD2. The CDR3 is made up of 13 amino acids. V lost 2 bases and J lost 6; bases outside the gene matches: 2. CDR1 and CDR2 (germline): SGHTA, FQGNSA.

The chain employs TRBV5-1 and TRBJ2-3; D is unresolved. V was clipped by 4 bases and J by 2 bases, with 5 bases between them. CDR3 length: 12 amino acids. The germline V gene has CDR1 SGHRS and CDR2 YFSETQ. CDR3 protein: CASSPVTDTQYF. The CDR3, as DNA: TGCGCCAGCAGCCCCGTCACAGATACGCAGTATTTT. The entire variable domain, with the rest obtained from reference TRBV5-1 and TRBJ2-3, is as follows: KAGVTQTPRYLIKTRGQQVTLSCSPISGHRSVSWYQQTPGQGLQFLFEYFSETQRNKGNFPGRFSGRQFSNSRSEMNVSTLELGDSALYLCASSPVTDTQYFGPGTRLTVL.

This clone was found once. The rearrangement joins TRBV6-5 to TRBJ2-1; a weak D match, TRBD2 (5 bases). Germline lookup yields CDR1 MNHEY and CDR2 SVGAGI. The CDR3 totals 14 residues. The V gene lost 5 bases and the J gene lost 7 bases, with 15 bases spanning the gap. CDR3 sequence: CASSPGNSLNEQFF. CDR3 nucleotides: TGTGCCAGCAGTCCCGGGAACAGTCTGAATGAGCAGTTCTTC.

The CDR3 nucleotides are TGTGCCAGTAGTATAGATTCACTGATCAATCAGCCCCAGCATTTT. Amino acid sequence: CASSIDSLINQPQHF. The chain is built from TRBV19 and TRBJ1-5; D uncertain. Between the trimmed V and J ends, which lost 0 bases and 3 bases, there was a span of 9 bases. The CDR3 covers 15 residues. Looked up from germline, CDR1 is LNHDA and CDR2 is SQIVND (reference sequence).

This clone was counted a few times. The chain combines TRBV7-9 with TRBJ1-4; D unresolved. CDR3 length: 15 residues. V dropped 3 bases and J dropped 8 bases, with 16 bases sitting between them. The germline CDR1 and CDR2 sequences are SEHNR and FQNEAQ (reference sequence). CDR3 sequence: CASSLEEVSGEKLFF. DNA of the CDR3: TGTGCCAGCAGCTTGGAAGAGGTCAGCGGGGAAAAACTGTTTTTT.

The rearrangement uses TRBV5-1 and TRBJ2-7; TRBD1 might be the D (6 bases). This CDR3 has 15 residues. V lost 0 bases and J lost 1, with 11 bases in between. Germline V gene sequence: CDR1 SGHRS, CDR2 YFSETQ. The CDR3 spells CASSLEAGASYEQYF. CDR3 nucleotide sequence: TGCGCCAGCAGCTTGGAGGCAGGGGCTTCCTACGAGCAGTACTTC. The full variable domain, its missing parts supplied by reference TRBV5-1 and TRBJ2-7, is KAGVTQTPRYLIKTRGQQVTLSCSPISGHRSVSWYQQTPGQGLQFLFEYFSETQRNKGNFPGRFSGRQFSNSRSEMNVSTLELGDSALYLCASSLEAGASYEQYFGPGTRLTVT.

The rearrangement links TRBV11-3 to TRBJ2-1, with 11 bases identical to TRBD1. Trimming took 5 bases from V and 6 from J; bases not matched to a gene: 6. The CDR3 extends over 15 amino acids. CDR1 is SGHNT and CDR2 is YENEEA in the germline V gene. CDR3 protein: CASSLRGTGGNEQFF. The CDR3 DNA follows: TGTGCCAGCAGCCTACGCGGGACAGGGGGCAATGAGCAGTTCTTC.